The present entry profiles one T cell receptor (beta chain) with its context. The specificity of this receptor is unknown. No base quality information exists; no much larger clone differs at one position. V is shortened by 1 base, J by 6 bases, and the region joining them spans 7 bases. Its CDR3 holds 13 amino acids, cysteine through phenylalanine. Of the read, only the CDR3 DNA is kept; its 39 bases are in frame from base 1. Taken from the germline V gene, the CDR1 and CDR2 loops are SGHRS and YFSETQ. The Qiagen DNeasy kit was used to extract genomic DNA from unsorted PBMCs and from the negatively selected CD4+ and CD8+ fractions. Amplification of TCR beta CDR3 regions was done by immunoSEQ multiplex PCR with primers that anneal to V and J segments. A synthetic immune receptor repertoire was used to minimize amplification bias, and any residual bias was removed computationally once sequencing was done. The authors processed their data as follows. Custom Python scripts were used to quantify repertoire diversity as the Shannon entropy index. Unsorted, CD4+ and CD8+ repertoires were examined separately, except in combined analyses, for which CD4+ and CD8+ sequences were merged in silico. Clonal expansion was defined as at least a 2-fold frequency increase after treatment relative to C1D1, with a pseudocount of 0.5 for undetected baseline clones. Clones with 0 or 1 copy at C1D1 were classified as singleton clones, and clones with 2 or more copies were classified as non-singleton clones. Clones expanded in unsorted samples were labelled as CD4+, CD8+ or unknown by matching protein sequences in sorted samples from the same patient. Wilcoxon tests on paired samples were used to test diversity changes from C1D1 to C4D1. In TCRdb, the immuneACCESS table is reduced to in-frame sequences with V and J assigned. These tables do not hold every clone; where another copy was compared, an unresolved V gene accounts for under half, and the others remain unexplained. V, J and clone size derive from that table, while D and trimming were established from the DNA sequence. The sample table contains over 20,000 clones; only one count was recorded for around 86% of them. Of the sample, roughly 2.6% is held by the ten largest clones.

The data stem from a study of PD-1 blockade in classical Hodgkin lymphoma (dated by TCRdb to about 2020). A note on the overall study: Nivolumab dosing was 3 mg/kg intravenously every 2 weeks, continuing until either disease progression or unacceptable toxicity. The study used TCR beta sequencing and CyTOF to define a peripheral blood immune signature of response to PD-1 blockade in classical Hodgkin lymphoma.

What the study reported, not specific to this receptor: Lower diversity was observed in patients in whom nivolumab was started less than 1 year after ASCT, and these patients were excluded from later analyses so that confounding by immune reconstitution would be avoided. A significant rise by C4D1 was seen in CD4+ but not CD8+ TCR diversity (p=0.0027 vs p=0.16), with the rise being most apparent in complete responders (p=0.02). Baseline TCR diversity was reported as lower in newly diagnosed patients than in healthy donors, and lower still in relapsed/refractory patients. Only a single clinical trial cohort was studied, and what caused the repertoire differences, possibly disease activity or prior therapy, remained undefined. Trial patients with a complete response had baseline diversity similar to that of newly diagnosed patients, while partial responders and progressors had significantly lower diversity.

In light of the paper, this sample's time point label describes: cycle 1 day 1 (C1D1), immediately before nivolumab initiation. Every trial patient had relapsed following autologous stem cell transplantation, and prior brentuximab vedotin exposure was what differed among cohorts A, B and C. The trial cohort included around 60 patients with relapsed/refractory classical Hodgkin lymphoma, and each patient had a best overall response of complete response, partial response or progressive disease. Single-agent nivolumab was administered to trial patients in the multi-cohort phase II CheckMate 205 trial. An independent review committee assessed best overall response by applying the 2007 International Working Group response criteria. PBMCs from the trial were collected at three points: immediately before nivolumab initiation (C1D1), and during therapy at cycle 2 day 1 and cycle 4 day 1. Peripheral blood was collected in 8 mL Vacutainer Cell Preparation Tubes, from which PBMCs were isolated by centrifugation and then cryopreserved.

The sample consisted of peripheral blood mononuclear cells (PBMCs), taken at baseline. The chain is assembled from TRBV5-1 and TRBJ2-2, with the D segment identity uncertain. This TCR was recovered from a human donor with classical Hodgkin lymphoma. The nucleotide sequence is TGCGCCAGCAGCTTGAGGCCCGCCGGGGAGCTGTTTTTT. Its product reads: CASSLRPAGELFF.